The present T cell receptor beta chain was sequenced within a study of response to subunit inactivated influenza vaccine. CDR1 SNHLY and CDR2 FYNNEI come from the germline V gene. The ends were cut back, 6 bases at V and 3 bases at J, with 14 bases in the middle. The CDR3 has 15 residues. Regarding this clonotype: Its antigen remains unidentified.

Whole-study results and caveats: Authors proposed each seasonal influenza vaccination draws in few new T cells.

TCRdb processed the RT-PCR reads anew with MiXCR; each CDR3 protein has one entry. This sample has more than 200,000 distinct CDR3 sequences, with roughly an eighth found just once. This material consisted of non-naive T cells sorted from PBMCs, taken approximately 15 days before vaccination. This sequence was found in a man in his fifties who received an inactivated influenza vaccine. The chain joins TRBV2 to TRBJ2-2; no firm D call. CDR3: CASRIRMVDTGELFF. In DNA form, the CDR3 reads TGTGCCAGCAGGATCAGGATGGTGGACACCGGGGAGCTGTTTTTT.